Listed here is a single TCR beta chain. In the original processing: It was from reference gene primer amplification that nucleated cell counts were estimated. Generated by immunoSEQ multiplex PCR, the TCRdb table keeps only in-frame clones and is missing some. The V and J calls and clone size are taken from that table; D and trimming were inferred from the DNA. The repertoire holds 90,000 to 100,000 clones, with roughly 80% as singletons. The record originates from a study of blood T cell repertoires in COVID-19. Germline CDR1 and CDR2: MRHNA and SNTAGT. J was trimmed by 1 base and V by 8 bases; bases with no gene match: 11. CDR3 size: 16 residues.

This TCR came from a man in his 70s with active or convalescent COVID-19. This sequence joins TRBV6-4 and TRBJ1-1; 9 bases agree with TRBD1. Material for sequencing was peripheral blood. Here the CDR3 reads CASRGPPGQGNTEAFF. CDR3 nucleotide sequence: TGTGCCAGCCGGGGCCCTCCGGGACAGGGGAACACTGAAGCTTTCTTT.